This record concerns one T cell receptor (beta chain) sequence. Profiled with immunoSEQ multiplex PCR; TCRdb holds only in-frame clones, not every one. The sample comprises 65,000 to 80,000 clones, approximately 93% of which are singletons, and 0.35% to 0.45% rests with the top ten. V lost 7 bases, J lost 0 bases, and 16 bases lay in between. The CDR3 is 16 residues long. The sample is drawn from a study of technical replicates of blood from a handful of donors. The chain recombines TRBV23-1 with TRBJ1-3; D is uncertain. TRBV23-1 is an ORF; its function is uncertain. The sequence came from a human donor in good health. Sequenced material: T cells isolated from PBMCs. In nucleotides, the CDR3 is TGCGCCAGCAATTCATCCCGGACTGGCTCTGGAAACACCATATATTTT. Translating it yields CASNSSRTGSGNTIYF.